The 31 T cell receptor beta chains given below trace back to one sample, sequenced in a study of T cell changes during pregnancy in multiple sclerosis. The assay was immunoSEQ multiplex PCR, and TCRdb's table has in-frame clones only and misses some. Of around 35,000 clones detected, approximately 90% appear once; the ten largest clones hold approximately 0.5%. This material consisted of CD4+ T cells from peripheral blood mononuclear cells, taken after pregnancy. These receptors all stem from a female donor with multiple sclerosis, enrolled in a pregnancy study.

V gene TRBV7-9 combines with J gene TRBJ2-7; D gene unclear. CDR1 SEHNR and CDR2 FQNEAQ come from the germline V gene (reference sequence). Trimming left V 3 bases short and J 3 bases short, with 3 bases between. The CDR3 totals 11 residues. This chain's CDR3 is CASSFYYEQYF. The CDR3 DNA reads TGTGCCAGCAGCTTTTACTACGAGCAGTACTTC.

The chain has TRBV30 and TRBJ2-7; the match to TRBD1 covers 8 bases. The V gene end was trimmed by 8 bases and the J gene end by 3 bases; junction bases not matched to a gene: 6. The CDR3 runs 12 residues. Germline assignment: CDR1 GTSNPN and CDR2 SVGIG (reference sequence). The CDR3 loop is CASTGGIYEQYF. DNA for the CDR3: TGTGCCAGCACAGGGGGGATCTACGAGCAGTACTTC.

The genes are TRBV12-5 and TRBJ2-7; no clear D gene. Germline-derived CDR1 and CDR2 are LGHNT and FRNRAP. The CDR3 sequence is 13 residues long. V lost 1 base and J 2 bases, leaving 6 bases between the germline ends. The CDR3 protein is CASGLGQTYEQYF. The CDR3 nucleotides read TGTGCTAGTGGTTTGGGACAAACCTACGAGCAGTACTTC.

This chain connects TRBV4-2 to TRBJ2-7, with a possible D match to TRBD2 (6 bases). The V gene's germline CDR1 is LGHNA and CDR2 YNFKEQ. This CDR3 has 14 residues. V was pared by 1 base and J by 4 bases, with 11 bases between. The CDR3 reads CASSQVTGRYEQYF. Written as DNA, the CDR3 is TGTGCCAGCAGCCAAGTCACCGGGAGATACGAGCAGTACTTC.

This chain uses TRBV2 with TRBJ2-2; 8 bases are a match to TRBD1. V dropped 5 bases and J dropped 4; count of bases not matched to a gene: 9. This CDR3 region has 16 residues. CDR1 is SNHLY and CDR2 is FYNNEI in the germline V gene. The CDR3 spells CASSSTQGAPTGELFF. CDR3 coding DNA: TGTGCCAGCAGTTCCACCCAGGGGGCGCCCACCGGGGAGCTGTTTTTT.

The chain has TRBV9 and TRBJ2-2; tentatively, D is TRBD1 (6 bases). The CDR3 sequence is 15 residues long. Per germline, CDR1 SGDLS and CDR2 YYNGEE. V lost 0 bases and J 4 bases, leaving 10 bases between the germline ends. The CDR3 region is CASSVGGLSTGELFF. CDR3 nucleotides: TGTGCCAGCAGCGTAGGGGGGCTTAGCACCGGGGAGCTGTTTTTT.

This clone was observed a single time. The DNA for the CDR3 is TGTGCCAGCAGTTTCACCGGGACAGGGGGCGAGACCCAGTACTTC. Amino acid sequence: CASSFTGTGGETQYF. The chain carries TRBV27 and TRBJ2-5; 12 bases match TRBD1. The CDR3 length is 15 residues. Germline CDR1 and CDR2: MNHEY and SMNVEV (reference sequence). With V trimmed by 3 bases and J by 5 bases, 4 bases remained unmatched.

This chain joins TRBV10-3 and TRBJ2-7; TRBD1 might be the D (6 bases). The germline CDR1 and CDR2 sequences are ENHRY and SYGVKD. The V end lost 6 bases, the J end lost 3 bases, and 15 bases lay between the germline ends. The CDR3 is made up of 14 amino acids. CDR3 sequence reads: CAIRTGTLDYEQYF. The DNA of the CDR3 is TGTGCCATCAGGACCGGGACACTAGACTACGAGCAGTACTTC.

Only one count was recorded for this clone. The chain employs TRBV5-1 and TRBJ2-3; D perhaps matches TRBD1 (6 bases). Germline loops: CDR1 SGHRS, CDR2 YFSETQ. The CDR3 covers 16 residues. The V end was cut by 0 bases, the J end by 0 bases, with 11 bases between. The chain's CDR3 is CASSLGGQPSTDTQYF. The CDR3 nucleotides read TGCGCCAGCAGCTTGGGGGGACAACCCAGCACAGATACGCAGTATTTT.

This clone has a handful of counts. The chain links TRBV7-7 to TRBJ1-5, with D maybe TRBD1 (5 bases). This CDR3 comprises 17 residues. The V gene lost 1 base and the J gene lost 1 base, with 14 bases spanning the gap. Germline V gives CDR1 SSHAT, CDR2 FNYEAQ (reference sequence). In DNA form, the CDR3 reads TGTGCCAGCAGCTTAGATGGGGGAGGCTTGAGCAATCAGCCCCAGCATTTT. Encoded protein: CASSLDGGGLSNQPQHF.

The rearrangement uses TRBV6-6 and TRBJ1-2; 9 bases match TRBD1. The germline V gene has CDR1 MNHNY and CDR2 SVGAGI (reference sequence). CDR3 length equals 14 residues. The V gene end was trimmed by 5 bases and the J gene end by 4 bases; junction bases not matched to a gene: 5. This chain's CDR3 is CASSTPTGGYGYTF. The CDR3 DNA reads as TGTGCCAGCAGTACACCGACAGGGGGCTATGGCTACACCTTC.

This rearrangement joins TRBV28 to TRBJ2-2; no clear D gene. V lost 7 bases to trimming and J lost 3 bases, with 15 bases between them. In germline, CDR1 is MDHEN, CDR2 SYDVKM. The CDR3 has 15 residues. CDR3 sequence reads: CASTELGPYTGELFF. DNA of the CDR3: TGTGCCAGCACCGAACTGGGCCCATACACCGGGGAGCTGTTTTTT.

This clone was picked up one time. The J gene is TRBJ2-1, the V gene TRBV7-3; TRBD2 might be the D (6 bases). The V and J ends lost 4 bases and 4 bases respectively, with 17 bases between them. Looked up from germline, CDR1 is SGHTA and CDR2 is FQGTGA. CDR3 size: 16 residues. CDR3 in amino acids: CASSSGSEGFYNEQFF. In DNA, the CDR3 is TGTGCCAGCAGCTCCGGGTCGGAGGGGTTTTACAATGAGCAGTTCTTC.

This sequence joins TRBV29-1 and TRBJ2-1; TRBD1 is a possible D gene (5 bases). V lost 6 bases to trimming and J lost 0 bases, with 15 bases between them. The CDR3 runs 15 residues. CDR1 and CDR2 from the germline V gene are SQVTM and ANQGSEA. CDR3 amino acids: CSVSNRQSSYNEQFF. CDR3 in DNA: TGCAGCGTCTCAAATAGACAGAGCTCCTACAATGAGCAGTTCTTC.

This chain joins TRBV7-6 and TRBJ1-3; D may be TRBD1 (5 bases). This CDR3 has 17 amino acids. The germline CDR1 and CDR2 sequences are SGHVS and FNYEAQ. Trimming removed 1 base from V and 3 bases from J, with 16 bases in between. DNA for the CDR3: TGTGCCAGCAGCTTAGTTCAGGGTGCTTTTTTTGGAAACACCATATATTTT. It is translated as CASSLVQGAFFGNTIYF. Together with reference TRBV7-6 and TRBJ1-3, the CDR3 gives the full variable domain: GAGVSQSPRYKVTKRGQDVALRCDPISGHVSLYWYRQALGQGPEFLTYFNYEAQQDKSGLPNDRFSAERPEGSISTLTIQRTEQRDSAMYRCASSLVQGAFFGNTIYFGEGSWLTVV.

This rearrangement joins TRBV2 to TRBJ1-2, with D possibly being TRBD1 (6 bases). V was pared by 4 bases and J by 7 bases, with 13 bases between. The V gene's germline CDR1 is SNHLY and CDR2 FYNNEI. The CDR3 covers 13 residues. The CDR3 here is CASSAKGDLGYTF. Written as DNA, the CDR3 is TGTGCCAGCAGTGCGAAGGGGGATCTTGGCTACACCTTC. The full variable domain, completed using reference TRBV2 and TRBJ1-2, is EPEVTQTPSHQVTQMGQEVILRCVPISNHLYFYWYRQILGQKVEFLVSFYNNEISEKSEIFDDQFSVERPDGSNFTLKIRSTKLEDSAMYFCASSAKGDLGYTFGSGTRLTVV.

J is TRBJ2-5 and V is TRBV4-3; D is uncertain. Germline V gene data show CDR1 as LGHNA and CDR2 as YSLEER. This CDR3 is 14 amino acids long. Deletions cut 0 bases from V and 5 bases from J, with 10 bases between. The CDR3 loop reads CASSQDRSAETQYF. The CDR3 nucleotides read TGCGCCAGCAGCCAAGACCGGAGCGCGGAGACCCAGTACTTC.

This chain connects TRBV7-8 to TRBJ1-5, with 11 bases aligning to TRBD1. The CDR3 is 17 residues long. Germline trimming cut 5 bases from V and 1 base from J; bases unmatched to any gene: 7. Germline CDR1 reads SGHVS; CDR2 reads FQNEAQ. CDR3 nucleotides: TGTGCCAGCAGCAAGGGGACAGGGGGGACCAGCAATCAGCCCCAGCATTTT. Residues: CASSKGTGGTSNQPQHF.

This sequence joins TRBV7-8 and TRBJ2-7, with TRBD1 matching over 9 bases. CDR1 and CDR2 (germline): SGHVS, FQNEAQ. There are 14 residues in the CDR3. Losses at the gene ends were 2 bases for V and 5 bases for J; bases not matched to a gene: 4. CDR3 residues: CASSLIRDRDEQYF. CDR3 DNA: TGTGCCAGCAGCTTAATCCGGGACAGGGACGAGCAGTACTTC.

The chain employs TRBV7-3 and TRBJ2-3, with TRBD2 matching over 10 bases. CDR1 and CDR2 from the germline V gene are SGHTA and FQGTGA. Trimming cost V 2 bases and J 4 bases; bases outside gene matches: 9. This CDR3 has 17 residues. The CDR3, as DNA: TGTGCCAGCAGCTTATGGGCCGGGACTAGCGTGGCAGATACGCAGTATTTT. Protein sequence: CASSLWAGTSVADTQYF.

The V gene is TRBV30, the J gene TRBJ2-3; 12 bases are a match to TRBD2. The CDR3 runs 15 residues. With 5 bases clipped from V and 0 bases from J, the junction kept 3 bases outside the gene matches. CDR1 GTSNPN and CDR2 SVGIG come from the germline V gene (reference sequence). DNA for the CDR3: TGTGCCTGGGGACTAGCGGGACCTAGCACAGATACGCAGTATTTT. It yields the protein CAWGLAGPSTDTQYF.

This chain connects TRBV6-1 to TRBJ2-7; TRBD2 is a possible D gene (5 bases). Trimming cost V 7 bases and J 2 bases, with 6 bases left between them. Germline lookup yields CDR1 MNHNS and CDR2 SASEGT. The CDR3 is 11 amino acids. The CDR3: CASKEAYEQYF. The CDR3 DNA is TGTGCCAGCAAGGAGGCCTACGAGCAGTACTTC.

The gene calls are TRBV4-3 and TRBJ1-6; D call uncertain. The ends were cut back, 0 bases at V and 9 bases at J, with 12 bases in the middle. This CDR3 has 15 amino acids. Germline V gives CDR1 LGHNA, CDR2 YSLEER. The CDR3 spells CASSQDNQDTSPLHF. Written as DNA, the CDR3 is TGCGCCAGCAGCCAAGACAACCAGGATACTTCACCCCTCCACTTT.

The genes are TRBV5-4 and TRBJ1-6; TRBD1 is a possible D gene (5 bases). The CDR3 totals 15 residues. Trimming removed 0 bases from V and 5 bases from J, with 9 bases in between. Germline V gene sequence: CDR1 SGHNT, CDR2 YYREEE (reference sequence). The CDR3, as DNA: TGTGCCAGCAGCTTGGCCGGGGGTGATAATTCACCCCTCCACTTT. Its protein product is CASSLAGGDNSPLHF.

The chain recombines TRBV4-1 with TRBJ2-7; 8 nucleotides match TRBD1. This CDR3 region has 15 residues. J lost 2 bases, V lost 1 base, and 4 bases had no gene match. The germline gives CDR1 MGHRA, CDR2 YSYEKL. The CDR3 coding sequence is TGCGCCAGCAGCCAAGGGGACAGGAGAACCTACGAGCAGTACTTC. It yields the protein CASSQGDRRTYEQYF.

This chain links TRBV7-3 with TRBJ2-1; 13 bases map to TRBD2. CDR3 length: 16 residues. With 6 bases clipped from V and 7 bases from J, the junction kept 9 bases outside the gene matches. Germline CDR1 SGHTA, CDR2 FQGTGA. The CDR3 DNA is TGTGCCAGCAGAAGTACTAGCGGGGGGGCTGAAAATGAGCAGTTCTTC. It specifies CASRSTSGGAENEQFF.

The J gene is TRBJ2-1, the V gene TRBV4-1, with TRBD1 identical over 10 bases. With 4 bases clipped from V and 3 bases from J, the junction kept 6 bases outside the gene matches. This CDR3 is 16 amino acids long. Germline loops: CDR1 MGHRA, CDR2 YSYEKL. CDR3 amino acids: CASSRPGQGYYNEQFF. For the CDR3, the DNA is TGCGCCAGCAGCCGTCCGGGACAGGGGTACTACAATGAGCAGTTCTTC.

A few counts support this clone. The CDR3 reads CASRKGEGLGTEAFF. Here the CDR3 DNA reads TGTGCCAGCAGGAAAGGGGAGGGGTTAGGTACTGAAGCTTTCTTT. This chain joins TRBV7-2 and TRBJ1-1; tentative D call: TRBD1 (5 bases). Germline lookup yields CDR1 SGHTA and CDR2 FQGNSA. The CDR3 loop spans 15 amino acids. Trimming removed 6 bases from V and 5 bases from J, with 19 bases in between.

The chain carries TRBV14 and TRBJ1-4; no clear D. Germline CDR1 reads SGHDN; CDR2 reads FVKESK. The CDR3 sequence is 12 residues long. Trimming took 4 bases from V and 4 from J, leaving 4 bases between them. CDR3 amino acids: CASSRVNEKLFF. In nucleotides, the CDR3 is TGTGCCAGCAGCCGAGTTAATGAAAAACTGTTTTTT.

The J gene is TRBJ2-7, the V gene TRBV11-2; unclear D gene. From germline, CDR1 is SGHAT and CDR2 FQNNGV. The CDR3 is made up of 16 amino acids. The V end was cut by 5 bases, the J end by 3 bases, with 20 bases between. This CDR3 is CASSAVRPPLNYEQYF. In DNA form, the CDR3 reads TGTGCCAGCAGCGCGGTACGGCCACCCTTAAACTACGAGCAGTACTTC.

The chain is built from TRBV5-1 and TRBJ2-7; maybe TRBD1 (7 bases). Per the germline V gene, CDR1 is SGHRS and CDR2 is YFSETQ. CDR3 length: 15 amino acids. The ends were cut back, 5 bases at V and 0 bases at J, with 15 bases in the middle. The CDR3: CASSTGDLSSYEQYF. DNA of the CDR3: TGCGCCAGCAGTACAGGGGACTTGAGCTCCTACGAGCAGTACTTC.